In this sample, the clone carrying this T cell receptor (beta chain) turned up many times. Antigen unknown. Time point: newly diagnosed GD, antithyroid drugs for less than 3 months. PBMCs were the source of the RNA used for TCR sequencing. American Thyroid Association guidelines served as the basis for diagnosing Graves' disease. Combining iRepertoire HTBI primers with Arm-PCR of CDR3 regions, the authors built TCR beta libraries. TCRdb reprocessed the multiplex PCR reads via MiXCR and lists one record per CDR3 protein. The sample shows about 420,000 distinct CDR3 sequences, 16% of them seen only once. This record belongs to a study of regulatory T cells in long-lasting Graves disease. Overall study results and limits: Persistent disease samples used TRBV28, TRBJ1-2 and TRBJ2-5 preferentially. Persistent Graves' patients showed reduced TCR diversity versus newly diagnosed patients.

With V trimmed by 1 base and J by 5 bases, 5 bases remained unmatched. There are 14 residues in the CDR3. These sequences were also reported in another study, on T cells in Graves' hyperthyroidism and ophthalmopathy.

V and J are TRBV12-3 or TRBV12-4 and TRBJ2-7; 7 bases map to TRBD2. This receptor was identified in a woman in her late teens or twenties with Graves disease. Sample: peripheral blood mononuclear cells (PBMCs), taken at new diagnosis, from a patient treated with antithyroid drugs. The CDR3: CASSLGAGVDEQYF. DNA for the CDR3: TGTGCCAGCAGTTTAGGGGCGGGAGTCGACGAGCAGTACTTC.